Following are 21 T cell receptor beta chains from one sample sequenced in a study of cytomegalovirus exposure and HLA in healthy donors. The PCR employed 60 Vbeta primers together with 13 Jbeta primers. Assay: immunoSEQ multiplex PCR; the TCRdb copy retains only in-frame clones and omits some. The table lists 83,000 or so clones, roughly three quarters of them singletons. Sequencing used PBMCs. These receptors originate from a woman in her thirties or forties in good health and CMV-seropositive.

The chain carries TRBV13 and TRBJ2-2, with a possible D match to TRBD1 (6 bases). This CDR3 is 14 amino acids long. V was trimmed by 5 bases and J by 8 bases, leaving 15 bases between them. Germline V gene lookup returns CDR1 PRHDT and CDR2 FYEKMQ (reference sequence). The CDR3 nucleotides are TGTGCCAGCAGCCGACAAGGGGGTGAAGGGGAGCTGTTTTTT. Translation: CASSRQGGEGELFF. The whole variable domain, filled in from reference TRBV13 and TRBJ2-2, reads AAGVIQSPRHLIKEKRETATLKCYPIPRHDTVYWYQQGPGQDPQFLISFYEKMQSDKGSIPDRFSAQQFSDYHSELNMSSLELGDSALYFCASSRQGGEGELFFGEGSRLTVL.

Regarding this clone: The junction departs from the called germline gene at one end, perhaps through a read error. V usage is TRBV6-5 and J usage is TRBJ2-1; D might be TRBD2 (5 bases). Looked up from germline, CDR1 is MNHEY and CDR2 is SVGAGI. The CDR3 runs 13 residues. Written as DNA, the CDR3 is TGTGCCAGCAGCCAGAGGGCGGTCCAAGCACGTATCTTC. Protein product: CASSQRAVQARIF.

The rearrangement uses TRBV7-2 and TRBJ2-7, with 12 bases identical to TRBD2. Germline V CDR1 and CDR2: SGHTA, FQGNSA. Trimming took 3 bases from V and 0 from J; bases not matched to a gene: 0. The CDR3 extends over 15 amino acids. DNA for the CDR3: TGTGCCAGCAGCTTGGGACTAGCGGGCTCCTACGAGCAGTACTTC. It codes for CASSLGLAGSYEQYF.

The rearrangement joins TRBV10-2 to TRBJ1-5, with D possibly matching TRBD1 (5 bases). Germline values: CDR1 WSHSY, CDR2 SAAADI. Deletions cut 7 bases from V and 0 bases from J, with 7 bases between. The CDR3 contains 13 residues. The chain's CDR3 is CASTGHSNQPQHF. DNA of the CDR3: TGCGCCAGCACTGGACATAGCAATCAGCCCCAGCATTTT.

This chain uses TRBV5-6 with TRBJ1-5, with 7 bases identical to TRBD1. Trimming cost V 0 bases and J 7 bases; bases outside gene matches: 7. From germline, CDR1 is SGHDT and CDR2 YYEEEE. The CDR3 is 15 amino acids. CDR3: CASSLGGRGKQPQHF. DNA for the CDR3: TGTGCCAGCAGCTTGGGTGGCAGGGGGAAACAGCCCCAGCATTTT.

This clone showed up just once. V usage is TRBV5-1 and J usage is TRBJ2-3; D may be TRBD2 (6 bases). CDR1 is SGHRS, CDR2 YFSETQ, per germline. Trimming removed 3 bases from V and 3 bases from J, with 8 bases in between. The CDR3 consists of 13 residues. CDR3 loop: CASSSGRTDTQYF. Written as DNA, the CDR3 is TGCGCCAGCAGCTCTGGGAGGACAGATACGCAGTATTTT.

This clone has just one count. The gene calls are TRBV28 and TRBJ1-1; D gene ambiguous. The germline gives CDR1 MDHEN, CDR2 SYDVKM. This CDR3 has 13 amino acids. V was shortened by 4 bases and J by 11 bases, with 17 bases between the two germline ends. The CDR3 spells CASSSSGETRAFF. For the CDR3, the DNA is TGTGCCAGCAGTTCCTCGGGAGAGACAAGGGCTTTCTTT.

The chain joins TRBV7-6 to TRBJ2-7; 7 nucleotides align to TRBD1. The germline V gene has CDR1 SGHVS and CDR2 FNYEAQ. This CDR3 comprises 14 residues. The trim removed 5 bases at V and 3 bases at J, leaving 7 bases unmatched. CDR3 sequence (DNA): TGTGCCAGCAGCCCCGGGACAGCCTTCTACGAGCAGTACTTC. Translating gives CASSPGTAFYEQYF. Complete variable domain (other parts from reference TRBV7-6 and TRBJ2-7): GAGVSQSPRYKVTKRGQDVALRCDPISGHVSLYWYRQALGQGPEFLTYFNYEAQQDKSGLPNDRFSAERPEGSISTLTIQRTEQRDSAMYRCASSPGTAFYEQYFGPGTRLTVT.

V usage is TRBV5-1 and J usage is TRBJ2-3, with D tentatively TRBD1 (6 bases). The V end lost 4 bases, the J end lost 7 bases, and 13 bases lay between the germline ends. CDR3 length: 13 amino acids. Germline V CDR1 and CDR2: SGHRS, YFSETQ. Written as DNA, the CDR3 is TGCGCCAGCAGCCCCGACAGGCCATATACGCAGTATTTT. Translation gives CASSPDRPYTQYF.

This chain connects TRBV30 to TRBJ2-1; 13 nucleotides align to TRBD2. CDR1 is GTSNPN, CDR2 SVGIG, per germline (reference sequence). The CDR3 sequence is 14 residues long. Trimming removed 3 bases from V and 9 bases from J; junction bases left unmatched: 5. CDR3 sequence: CAWRGTSGTGEQFF. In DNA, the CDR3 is TGTGCCTGGAGAGGGACTAGCGGGACGGGTGAGCAGTTCTTC.

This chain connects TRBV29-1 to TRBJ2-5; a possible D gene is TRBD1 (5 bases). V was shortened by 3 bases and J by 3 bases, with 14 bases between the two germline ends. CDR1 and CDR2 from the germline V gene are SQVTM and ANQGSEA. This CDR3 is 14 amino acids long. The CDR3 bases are TGCAGCGTTGATTTCCCCCAAGGGGAAGAGACCCAGTACTTC. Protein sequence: CSVDFPQGEETQYF.

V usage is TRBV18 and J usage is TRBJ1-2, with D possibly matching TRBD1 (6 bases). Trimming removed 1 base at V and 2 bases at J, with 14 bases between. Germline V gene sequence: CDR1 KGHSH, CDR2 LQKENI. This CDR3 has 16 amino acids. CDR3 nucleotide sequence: TGTGCCAGCTCACCACTTCCCCGGACAGAGAACTATGGCTACACCTTC. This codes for CASSPLPRTENYGYTF.

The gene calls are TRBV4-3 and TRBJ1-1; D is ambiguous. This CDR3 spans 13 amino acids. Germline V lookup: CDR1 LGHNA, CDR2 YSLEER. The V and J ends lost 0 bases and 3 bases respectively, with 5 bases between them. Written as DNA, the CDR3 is TGCGCCAGCAGCCAAGAGGGCGACACTGAAGCTTTCTTT. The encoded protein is CASSQEGDTEAFF.

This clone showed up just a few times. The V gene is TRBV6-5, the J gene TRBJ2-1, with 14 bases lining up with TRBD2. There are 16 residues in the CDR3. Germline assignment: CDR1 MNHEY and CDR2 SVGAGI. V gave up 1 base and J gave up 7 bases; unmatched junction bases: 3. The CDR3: CASSYWGLAGENEQFF. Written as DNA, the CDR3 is TGTGCCAGCAGTTACTGGGGACTAGCGGGAGAGAATGAGCAGTTCTTC.

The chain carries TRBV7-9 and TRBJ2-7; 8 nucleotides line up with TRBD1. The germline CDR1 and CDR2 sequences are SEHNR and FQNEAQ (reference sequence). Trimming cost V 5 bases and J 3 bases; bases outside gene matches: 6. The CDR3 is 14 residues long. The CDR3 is CASSAGDRGYEQYF. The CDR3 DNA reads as TGTGCCAGCAGCGCCGGTGACAGGGGCTACGAGCAGTACTTC.

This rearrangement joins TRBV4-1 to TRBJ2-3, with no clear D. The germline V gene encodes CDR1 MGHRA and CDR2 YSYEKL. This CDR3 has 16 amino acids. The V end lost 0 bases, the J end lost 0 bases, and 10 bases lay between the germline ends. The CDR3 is CASSQDAAASTDTQYF. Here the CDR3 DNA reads TGCGCCAGCAGCCAAGATGCGGCAGCCAGCACAGATACGCAGTATTTT.

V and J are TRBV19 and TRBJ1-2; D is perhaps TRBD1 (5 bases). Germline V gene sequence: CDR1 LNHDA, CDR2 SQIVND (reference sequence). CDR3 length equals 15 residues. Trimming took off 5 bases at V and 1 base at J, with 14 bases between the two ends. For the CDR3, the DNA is TGTGCCAGTAGTGAGGCTCGGGGGGATAACTATGGCTACACCTTC. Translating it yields CASSEARGDNYGYTF.

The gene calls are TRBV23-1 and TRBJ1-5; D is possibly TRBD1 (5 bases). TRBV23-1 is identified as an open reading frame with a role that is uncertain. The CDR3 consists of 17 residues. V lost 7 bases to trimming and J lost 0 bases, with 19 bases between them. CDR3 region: CASIGSGPIYSNQPQHF. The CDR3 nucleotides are TGCGCCAGCATCGGGTCAGGGCCGATCTATAGCAATCAGCCCCAGCATTTT.

The CDR3 bases are TGTGCCAGCAGCCCTCCCCCTAGCGGGGGGGCCCATGAGCAGTTCTTC. Its translation is CASSPPPSGGAHEQFF. V is TRBV5-4 and J is TRBJ2-1; 12 bases are a match to TRBD2. The germline CDR1 and CDR2 sequences are SGHNT and YYREEE (reference sequence). With 4 bases clipped from V and 8 bases from J, the junction kept 10 bases outside the gene matches. The CDR3 is 16 residues long. The full variable domain, completed using reference TRBV5-4 and TRBJ2-1, is ETGVTQSPTHLIKTRGQQVTLRCSSQSGHNTVSWYQQALGQGPQFIFQYYREEENGRGNFPPRFSGLQFPNYSSELNVNALELDDSALYLCASSPPPSGGAHEQFFGPGTRLTVL.

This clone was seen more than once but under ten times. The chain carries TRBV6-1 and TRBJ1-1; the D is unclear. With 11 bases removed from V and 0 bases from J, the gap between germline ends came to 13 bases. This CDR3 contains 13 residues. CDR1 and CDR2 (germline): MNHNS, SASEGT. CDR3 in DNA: TGTGCCTCCACTATTACCATGAACACTGAAGCTTTCTTT. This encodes CASTITMNTEAFF.

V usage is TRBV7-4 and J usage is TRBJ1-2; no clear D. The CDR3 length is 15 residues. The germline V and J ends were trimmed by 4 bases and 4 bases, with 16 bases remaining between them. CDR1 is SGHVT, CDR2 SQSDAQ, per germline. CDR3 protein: CASSSREQQSYGYTF. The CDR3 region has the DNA TGTGCCAGCAGCTCTCGGGAACAGCAAAGCTATGGCTACACCTTC.